The 4 T cell receptor beta chains in this list originate from one sample, sequenced in a study of T cells in Graves' hyperthyroidism and ophthalmopathy (dated by TCRdb to between 2017 and 2020). Library construction relied on multiplex PCR. These reads were obtained on an Illumina HiSeq 2000. The TCR beta CDR3 regions were amplified from the RNA transcripts. For the first round of RT-PCR on the TCR CDR3, the HTBI primer set was used together with the Qiagen OneStep RT-PCR kit. In TCRdb, the public reads were trimmed at Q25 with fastp and aligned with MiXCR, with productive beta chains retained. For every CDR3 protein sequence, its rows merge into one entry that carries the most common genes and DNA. For this sample the table gives some 550,000 distinct CDR3 sequences, of which around 15% were detected only once. The top ten constitute roughly 3.4% of the sample. Sequenced material: blood. Receptor source: a middle-aged woman with Graves' ophthalmopathy.

This clonotype turned up a few times. The chain combines TRBV2 with TRBJ2-7; no clear D gene. Germline CDR1 reads SNHLY; CDR2 reads FYNNEI. This CDR3 is built from 10 residues. V gave up 5 bases and J gave up 6 bases, with 5 bases separating them. The CDR3 loop is CASSLSEQYF. The CDR3 DNA sequence: TGTGCCAGCAGTCTGTCCGAGCAGTACTTC.

This clonotype was observed a few times. The V call is TRBV19, the J call TRBJ2-7; D is ambiguous. The CDR3 has 12 amino acids. Trimming took 5 bases from V and 7 from J, leaving 12 bases between them. CDR1 is LNHDA and CDR2 is SQIVND in the germline V gene (reference sequence). The CDR3 loop is CASSASLGEQYF. The CDR3 region has the DNA TGTGCCAGTAGTGCCTCCCTAGGGGAGCAGTACTTC.

This clonotype has a count of ten or more. V and J are TRBV7-9 and TRBJ1-1; D gene unclear. The CDR3 is 11 residues long. V was trimmed by 5 bases and J by 8 bases, leaving 9 bases between them. CDR1 and CDR2 from the germline V gene are SEHNR and FQNEAQ (reference sequence). The CDR3 coding sequence is TGTGCCAGCAGCCCCTGGTTGGAAGCTTTCTTT. It specifies CASSPWLEAFF.

This clonotype was seen repeatedly, ten times or more. The V gene is TRBV7-9, the J gene TRBJ2-1; a weak D match, TRBD2 (6 bases). V lost 5 bases and J lost 7, with 12 bases in between. The germline V gene has CDR1 SEHNR and CDR2 FQNEAQ (reference sequence). This CDR3 comprises 13 residues. As DNA, the CDR3 is TGTGCCAGCAGCGGGGACTCGGATAATGAGCAGTTCTTC. Its protein product is CASSGDSDNEQFF. Filled out from reference TRBV7-9 and TRBJ2-1, the complete variable domain reads DTGVSQNPRHKITKRGQNVTFRCDPISEHNRLYWYRQTLGQGPEFLTYFQNEAQLEKSRLLSDRFSAERPKGSFSTLEIQRTEQGDSAMYLCASSGDSDNEQFFGPGTRLTVL.